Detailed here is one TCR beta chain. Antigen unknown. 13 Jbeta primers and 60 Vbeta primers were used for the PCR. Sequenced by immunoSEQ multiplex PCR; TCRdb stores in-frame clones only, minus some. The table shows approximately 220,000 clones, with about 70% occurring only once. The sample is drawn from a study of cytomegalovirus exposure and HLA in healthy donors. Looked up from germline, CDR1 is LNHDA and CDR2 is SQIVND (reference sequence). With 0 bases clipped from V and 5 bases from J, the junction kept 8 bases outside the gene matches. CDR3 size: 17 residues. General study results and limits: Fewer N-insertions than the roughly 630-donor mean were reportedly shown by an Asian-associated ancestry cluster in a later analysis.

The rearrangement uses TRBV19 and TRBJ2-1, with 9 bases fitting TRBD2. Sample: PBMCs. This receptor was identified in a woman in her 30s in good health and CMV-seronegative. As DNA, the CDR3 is TGTGCCAGTAGTATAGATCTTTCTAGCGGGACCAACAATGAGCAGTTCTTC. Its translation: CASSIDLSSGTNNEQFF.